This is a list of T cell receptor beta chains from one sample in a study of T cell changes during pregnancy in multiple sclerosis. Here immunoSEQ multiplex PCR was the method, and the copy in TCRdb shows in-frame clones only, minus some. This sample carries about 24,000 clones, around 86% of them seen once, and the ten largest clones take 1%. This material consisted of CD4+ T cells from peripheral blood mononuclear cells, taken in the second trimester of pregnancy. These TCRs come from a female donor in good health, enrolled as a control in a pregnancy study. Both conserved end residues are part of each CDR3. D genes are given only for firm matches.

CDR3aa: CASSLGSGLNTEAFF
v_gene: TRBV5-1
d_gene: -
j_gene: TRBJ1-1

CDR3aa: CASSWDRGGGYTF
v_gene: TRBV5-1
d_gene: TRBD1
j_gene: TRBJ1-2

CDR3aa: CASSDPLTSGRALEQFF
v_gene: TRBV2
d_gene: TRBD2
j_gene: TRBJ2-1

CDR3aa: CASSLDGGGGYTF
v_gene: TRBV5-1
d_gene: -
j_gene: TRBJ1-2

CDR3aa: CASSLEGAIRTGELFF
v_gene: TRBV7-8
d_gene: -
j_gene: TRBJ2-2

CDR3aa: CASSLLAGDPGELFF
v_gene: TRBV28
d_gene: TRBD2
j_gene: TRBJ2-2

CDR3aa: CASSRQGGGRNTEAFF
v_gene: TRBV2
d_gene: TRBD1
j_gene: TRBJ1-1

CDR3aa: CASSRAGEPTDTQYF
v_gene: TRBV19
d_gene: TRBD2
j_gene: TRBJ2-3

CDR3aa: CASRRTFDYYNEQFF
v_gene: TRBV28
d_gene: -
j_gene: TRBJ2-1

CDR3aa: CASSLTTNEKLFF
v_gene: TRBV11-3
d_gene: -
j_gene: TRBJ1-4

CDR3aa: CASSQVSGNTEAFF
v_gene: TRBV4-1
d_gene: -
j_gene: TRBJ1-1

CDR3aa: CASEGLLGGETQYF
v_gene: TRBV2
d_gene: -
j_gene: TRBJ2-5

CDR3aa: CASRTGTLNEQFF
v_gene: TRBV6-1
d_gene: -
j_gene: TRBJ2-1

CDR3aa: CASSLGTSGGPFEQFF
v_gene: TRBV7-2
d_gene: TRBD2
j_gene: TRBJ2-1

CDR3aa: CASPLGGSTDTQYF
v_gene: TRBV4-3
d_gene: -
j_gene: TRBJ2-3

CDR3aa: CASSLNMDRYNEQFF
v_gene: TRBV9
d_gene: -
j_gene: TRBJ2-1

CDR3aa: CASTRTGTEGSTQHF
v_gene: TRBV19
d_gene: TRBD1
j_gene: TRBJ1-5

CDR3aa: CASSAQGTRDQPQHF
v_gene: TRBV19
d_gene: -
j_gene: TRBJ1-5

CDR3aa: CASSSPPGGLAGATGELFF
v_gene: TRBV7-2
d_gene: TRBD2
j_gene: TRBJ2-2

CDR3aa: CASSANTYEQYF
v_gene: TRBV5-1
d_gene: -
j_gene: TRBJ2-7

CDR3aa: CASSLAVRTASNQPQHF
v_gene: TRBV5-4
d_gene: -
j_gene: TRBJ1-5

CDR3aa: CASSPPGQGFGYTF
v_gene: TRBV5-6
d_gene: TRBD1
j_gene: TRBJ1-2

CDR3aa: CASSPAGLAASYNEQFF
v_gene: TRBV9
d_gene: TRBD2
j_gene: TRBJ2-1